These 22 T cell receptor beta chains were all obtained from the same sample, sequenced in a study of spatial heterogeneity in lung cancer. Time point noted: blood at routine non-recurrence follow-up after resection. Each CDR3 protein is one row after TCRdb ran MiXCR on the 5' RACE reads. The table lists 30,000 to 35,000 distinct CDR3 sequences, over 9.5% of them singletons. The sample here was PBMCs, taken at follow-up. These receptors were obtained from a female donor with early-stage non-small cell lung cancer.

V and J are TRBV20-1 and TRBJ2-1; 8 nucleotides match TRBD1. There are 16 residues in the CDR3. Germline V gene data show CDR1 as DFQATT and CDR2 as SNEGSKA (reference sequence). The V and J ends lost 4 bases and 4 bases, in that order; junction bases with no gene match: 12. CDR3: CSATPRTGLMYNEQFF. Here the CDR3 DNA reads TGCAGTGCTACCCCCCGGACAGGGTTAATGTACAATGAGCAGTTCTTC.

This clonotype was seen ten or more times. This chain connects TRBV3-1 to TRBJ2-2; 9 bases map to TRBD1. Per the germline V gene, CDR1 is LGHDT and CDR2 is YNNKEL (reference sequence). The V and J ends lost 8 bases and 3 bases, in that order; junction bases with no gene match: 4. The CDR3 is 14 residues long. The CDR3 coding sequence is TGTGCCAGCGGACAGGGGACGGACACCGGGGAGCTGTTTTTT. Its translation is CASGQGTDTGELFF.

This clonotype has at least ten counts. V usage is TRBV28 and J usage is TRBJ2-7; D is possibly TRBD1 or TRBD2 (5 bases each). V was pared by 5 bases and J by 5 bases, with 13 bases between. This CDR3 spans 13 amino acids. The V gene's germline CDR1 is MDHEN and CDR2 SYDVKM. In DNA, the CDR3 is TGTGCCAGCAGTACCCGGGACGTCCACGAGCAGTACTTC. It yields the protein CASSTRDVHEQYF.

This clonotype was counted only a few times. The CDR3 DNA reads as TGCGCCAGCAGAGACCAGTATAGCACAGATACGCAGTATTTT. This encodes CASRDQYSTDTQYF. The rearrangement uses TRBV5-1 and TRBJ2-3; D not certain. Trimming shortened V by 5 bases and J by 0 bases, and 10 bases separated the two germline ends. This CDR3 is 14 amino acids long. The germline gives CDR1 SGHRS, CDR2 YFSETQ. The full variable domain, completed using reference TRBV5-1 and TRBJ2-3, is KAGVTQTPRYLIKTRGQQVTLSCSPISGHRSVSWYQQTPGQGLQFLFEYFSETQRNKGNFPGRFSGRQFSNSRSEMNVSTLELGDSALYLCASRDQYSTDTQYFGPGTRLTVL.

This clonotype was counted between two and nine times. The V and J genes are TRBV7-2 and TRBJ1-5; D remains unclear. The CDR3 extends over 12 amino acids. V dropped 4 bases and J dropped 10 bases, with 11 bases sitting between them. In germline, CDR1 is SGHTA, CDR2 FQGNSA. CDR3 sequence (DNA): TGTGCCAGCAGCTCTTATCTCGAACCCCAGCATTTT. This codes for CASSSYLEPQHF.

As for this clonotype: This may be a read error, as it is one base from a much larger clone. This chain uses TRBV12-3 or TRBV12-4 with TRBJ2-7; D is uncertain. The CDR3 totals 13 residues. CDR3 nucleotides: TGTACCAGCAGTTCCCCCTCCCTTAGGGAGCAGTACTTC. It yields the protein CTSSSPSLREQYF.

This clonotype turned up a few times. The chain joins TRBV23-1 to TRBJ1-2, with a possible D match to TRBD1 (5 bases). TRBV23-1 is filed as an ORF, its function uncertain. Deletions cut 3 bases from V and 8 bases from J, with 13 bases between. The CDR3 totals 13 residues. The DNA of the CDR3 is TGCGCCAGCAGTCAGCCCGGGGACGGGGGCTACACCTTC. It codes for CASSQPGDGGYTF.

At least ten counts were recorded for this clonotype. The gene calls are TRBV7-2 and TRBJ2-1; TRBD2 aligns across 7 bases. Germline V gene lookup returns CDR1 SGHTA and CDR2 FQGNSA. There are 14 residues in the CDR3. The junction had 6 bases not matched to a gene; V was cut back by 6 bases and J by 4 bases. CDR3 nucleotide sequence: TGTGCCAGCAGGCCGGCGGGGGAGTACAATGAGCAGTTCTTC. Encoded protein: CASRPAGEYNEQFF.

Note on this clonotype: Given a much more abundant clone one base away, this may be a read error. The rearrangement uses TRBV29-1 and TRBJ2-7, with D perhaps given as TRBD1 or TRBD2 (5 bases each). This CDR3 has 15 amino acids. CDR1 SQVTM and CDR2 ANQGSEA come from the germline V gene. CDR3 nucleotides: TGCAGCGCTGAAGCGGCAGGGCCAAGAGCTCGCGAGCAGTACTTC. The encoded protein is CSAEAAGPRAREQYF.

This clonotype has a count of ten or more. The genes are TRBV4-2 and TRBJ2-6; D is unresolved. The CDR3 sequence is 16 residues long. Deletions cut 1 base from V and 1 base from J, with 8 bases between. Germline CDR1 reads LGHNA; CDR2 reads YNFKEQ. The CDR3 DNA follows: TGTGCCAGCAGCCAAGCCCCCCCTTCTGGGGCCAACGTCCTGACTTTC. It specifies CASSQAPPSGANVLTF.

This clonotype was recorded at least ten times. The genes are TRBV7-3 and TRBJ1-1; D unresolved. The length of the CDR3 is 13 residues. Trimming shortened V by 4 bases and J by 4 bases, and 10 bases separated the two germline ends. Germline V lookup: CDR1 SGHTA, CDR2 FQGTGA. The CDR3 DNA reads TGTGCCAGCAGCTCCCATCCTGGCACTGAAGCTTTCTTT. Residues: CASSSHPGTEAFF.

This clonotype was observed a handful of times. J is TRBJ2-7 and V is TRBV2, with D maybe TRBD1 (5 bases). The germline V gene encodes CDR1 SNHLY and CDR2 FYNNEI. The CDR3 runs 14 residues. V lost 10 bases, J lost 4 bases, and 20 bases lay in between. CDR3 protein: CAIKTARVSYEQYF. The CDR3 nucleotides read TGTGCCATCAAAACAGCCAGGGTATCTTACGAGCAGTACTTC.

This clonotype has ten or more counts. The V and J genes are TRBV3-1 and TRBJ1-5, with 7 bases lining up with TRBD1. CDR3 length: 15 amino acids. Germline V gene data show CDR1 as LGHDT and CDR2 as YNNKEL (reference sequence). Trimming cost V 1 base and J 2 bases; bases outside gene matches: 2. CDR3 protein: CASSQGQGGNQPQHF. CDR3 in DNA: TGTGCCAGCAGCCAAGGACAGGGAGGCAATCAGCCCCAGCATTTT.

In this sample, this clonotype turned up many times. The chain carries TRBV6-1 and TRBJ2-1, with a tentative D call TRBD2 (6 bases). The V end lost 0 bases, the J end lost 3 bases, and 12 bases lay between the germline ends. Germline CDR1 and CDR2: MNHNS and SASEGT. CDR3 size: 16 residues. The CDR3: CASSEALLALYNEQFF. For the CDR3, the DNA is TGTGCCAGCAGTGAAGCACTACTAGCCCTCTACAATGAGCAGTTCTTC.

CDR3 sequence reads: CASSPGTGKFSNQPQHF. The DNA of the CDR3 is TGTGCCAGCAGCCCAGGGACAGGGAAATTTAGCAATCAGCCCCAGCATTTT. V and J are TRBV7-6 and TRBJ1-5, with 9 bases lining up with TRBD1. Germline V gene sequence: CDR1 SGHVS, CDR2 FNYEAQ. Losses at the gene ends were 5 bases for V and 0 bases for J; bases not matched to a gene: 8. CDR3 length: 17 residues.

This clonotype is labeled as medium-sized. The chain combines TRBV7-2 with TRBJ2-3; TRBD2 aligns across 7 bases. V trimming: 5 bases; J trimming: 2 bases; junction bases outside the gene matches: 7. Germline CDR1 SGHTA, CDR2 FQGNSA. The CDR3 sequence is 15 residues long. In nucleotides, the CDR3 is TGTGCCAGCAGCCCCCACGCGGGGGTCACAGATACGCAGTATTTT. This encodes CASSPHAGVTDTQYF.

The sample holds many counts of this clonotype. The genes are TRBV25-1 and TRBJ2-7, with D maybe TRBD2 (6 bases). The CDR3 extends over 14 amino acids. Per germline, CDR1 MGHDK and CDR2 SYGVNS. Trimming took 4 bases from V and 2 from J, leaving 12 bases between them. CDR3: CASSVSGLPYEQYF. In DNA, the CDR3 is TGTGCCAGCAGTGTTTCGGGACTTCCCTACGAGCAGTACTTC.

This clonotype was seen once. The rearrangement links TRBV20-1 to TRBJ2-7, with D hard to call. CDR1 and CDR2 (germline): DFQATT, SNEGSKA (reference sequence). This CDR3 region has 12 residues. V dropped 3 bases and J dropped 5 bases, with 11 bases sitting between them. For the CDR3, the DNA is TGCAGTGCTAGGAGGCAGGACCACGAGCAGTACTTC. Translating it yields CSARRQDHEQYF.

This clonotype was observed at least ten times. The V call is TRBV28, the J call TRBJ1-6; D might be TRBD1 (5 bases). This CDR3 has 17 amino acids. V lost 3 bases to trimming and J lost 0 bases, with 12 bases between them. Germline assignment: CDR1 MDHEN and CDR2 SYDVKM. CDR3 DNA: TGTGCCAGCAGTTTTCGACAGATGAGCTCCTATAATTCACCCCTCCACTTT. Encoded protein: CASSFRQMSSYNSPLHF.

V usage is TRBV10-3 and J usage is TRBJ2-7; TRBD1 is a possible D gene (7 bases). Germline CDR1 is ENHRY and CDR2 is SYGVKD. The length of the CDR3 is 14 residues. Deletions cut 8 bases from V and 7 bases from J, with 21 bases between. The CDR3 region is CAIGQDRRVGEQYF. The CDR3 DNA reads TGTGCCATCGGGCAGGACAGGAGGGTTGGAGAGCAGTACTTC.

This clonotype came up a few times. This chain links TRBV11-3 with TRBJ2-3; D is perhaps TRBD2 (6 bases). The CDR3 length is 17 residues. From germline, CDR1 is SGHNT and CDR2 YENEEA. V lost 5 bases and J 1 base, leaving 19 bases between the germline ends. Here the CDR3 reads CASSPDERASGTDTQYF. CDR3 sequence (DNA): TGTGCCAGCAGCCCCGACGAAAGGGCTAGCGGCACAGATACGCAGTATTTT.

This clonotype has a handful of counts. The genes are TRBV25-1 and TRBJ2-7, with D hard to call. V gave up 5 bases and J gave up 4 bases, with 12 bases separating them. The CDR3 loop spans 13 amino acids. Germline V gene data show CDR1 as MGHDK and CDR2 as SYGVNS. The CDR3 protein is CASSPPLAYEQYF. CDR3 DNA: TGTGCCAGCAGTCCCCCCCTGGCGTACGAGCAGTACTTC.